The present T cell receptor beta chain was sequenced within a study of blood T cell repertoires in COVID-19. Trimming removed 10 bases at V and 8 bases at J, with 17 bases between. This CDR3 is built from 13 residues. From germline, CDR1 is LNHDA and CDR2 SQIVND (reference sequence). Under the authors' procedure: Nucleated cell number was recorded as an estimate derived from reference gene primer amplification. Using immunoSEQ multiplex PCR, the repertoire was profiled, and TCRdb retains in-frame clones only, with some absent. V, J and clone size derive from that table, while D and trimming were established from the DNA sequence. The repertoire consists of roughly 80,000 clones, with roughly 78% occurring once and the leading ten covering roughly 22%.

The receptor was isolated from a human donor in a cohort sampled during active COVID-19. The specimen was peripheral blood. This chain uses TRBV19 with TRBJ1-4; maybe TRBD1 (6 bases). The CDR3 DNA follows: TGTGCCACCCTCGCCGGGACAAGGGAAAAACTGTTTTTT. As protein: CATLAGTREKLFF.